The clone carrying this TCR beta chain was counted ten times or more. No antigen is known for it. The sample comes from a study of T cells in Graves' hyperthyroidism and ophthalmopathy. The wider study: Peripheral blood draws took place at initial diagnosis, ahead of any treatment.

The CDR3 length is 13 residues. V lost 5 bases and J lost 3, with 8 bases in between. The germline gives CDR1 SGHVS, CDR2 FNYEAQ. RNA transcripts gave rise to amplified TCR beta CDR3 regions. HTBI primers were the set used in a first-round RT-PCR of the TCR CDR3. TCRdb analysed the multiplex PCR reads with MiXCR anew, one entry per CDR3 protein. The data contain about 480,000 distinct CDR3 sequences, about an eighth of them singletons. It was uncontrolled infection, other autoimmune disease, pregnancy or lactation that excluded patients. General study points: A 13 V-J model separated ophthalmopathy from stable hyperthyroidism. In blood, most of the thyroid clonotypes expanded above 0.001 were also present.

This chain links TRBV7-6 with TRBJ2-1, with D possibly matching TRBD2 (5 bases). The specimen sequenced was blood. The clonotype originates from a young woman with Graves' hyperthyroidism. CDR3 coding DNA: TGTGCCAGCAGCCGACGGGACTACAATGAGCAGTTCTTC. It codes for CASSRRDYNEQFF.